One T cell receptor beta chain is described in this entry. This clonotype has more than one count but fewer than ten. Its specific antigen is unknown. Base qualities are missing; no much larger clone stands one base away. The library was produced with RACE. The sample was run on a NextSeq 500. During library preparation, unique molecular identifiers were attached to individual cDNA molecules so that TCRs could be counted quantitatively and reproducibly. Both TCR alpha and TCR beta chains were sequenced from each blood RNA sample. For the original study's pipeline: A median of about 87,000 TCRs per sample was observed, with a range of 23,224 to 690,600. V, J and CDR3 annotation of the TCR reads was performed with the Decombinator software suite. For PS versus PT1 abundance plots, all samples were subsampled to the same number of TCRs (28,000). Expanded TCRs were defined as absent before sensitization and observed at least eight times at the 2-week time point. Through fastp at Q25 and MiXCR, TCRdb rebuilt clones from the public reads, retaining in-frame beta chains. Rows merge per CDR3 protein into single entries with the most common DNA and genes. TCRdb's processing, not the authors', yielded these V and J calls. In this sample the table shows about 90,000 distinct CDR3 sequences, 11% of which occur a single time. Around 1.1% of the sample goes to the ten largest clones.

This entry is derived from a study of human T cells and chemical hapten exposure (dated by TCRdb to the early 2020s). At the level of the whole study: For sensitization, 2% DPC in acetone was applied to an approximately 2 cm by approximately 2 cm area of upper inner arm skin. The study tracked peripheral blood TCR repertoire changes in vivo during primary and secondary sensitization to the hapten diphenylcyclopropenone (DPC) in alopecia patients. Most of the patients in the cohort were female, and the cohort covered alopecia areata with under or over 50% scalp involvement, alopecia totalis and alopecia universalis. The libraries were sequenced as a pool, and the TCR yield per sample differed mostly because of small variations in library volumes within the pool. Patient blood was sampled pre-sensitization (week 0) and at 2, 6 and about 24 weeks after DPC sensitization. Patients additionally received weekly therapeutic DPC doses to the scalp throughout the approximately 25-week study period. Patch testing was done on the upper back using Finn chambers containing 0.01% DPC, and results were scored after 6 days according to International Contact Dermatitis Research Group standards. Twenty-nine alopecia patients gave blood for TCR sequencing at one to four time points (pre-sensitization, 2, 6 and 24 weeks). Beyond this particular receptor, the publication reports: After repeated subsampling, the strength of the expansion versus patch-test correlation and the threshold at which it became significant changed. Patch test score was positively correlated with the number of PT1 expanded TCRs, with significance at thresholds 8, 16 and 32 but not at 4. DPC sensitization did not change the number of TCRs with a frequency above 1 in 1000, and there was no evidence of changes in global repertoire structure. Because every patient had alopecia, a presumed autoimmune disease, the patients' immune response might differ from that of healthy individuals. Expanded TCRs formed significantly more large CDR3 similarity clusters than pre-sensitization or healthy control sets, consistent with antigen-driven responses.

What the time point label conveys for this sample: patch test 3, about 24 weeks after DPC sensitization. The treatment or condition label here, explained by the study, means: therapeutic diphenylcyclopropenone sensitization with weekly scalp DPC. Blood at each patch-test visit was drawn before the patch test was applied. To be eligible, patients had to be aged 18 to 70, diagnosed with alopecia and judged suitable for DPC therapy, while pregnant patients were excluded. Total RNA was isolated from unfractionated whole blood collected in Tempus Blood RNA tubes. CDR1 and CDR2 were assigned from the germline V gene as MDHEN and SYDVKM. Taken from cysteine to phenylalanine, the CDR3 has 14 residues. The entry retains the CDR3 DNA only, 42 bases that are in frame from base 1. The germline ends are 9 bases apart after V is trimmed by 0 bases and J by 6 bases.

Recombination connected TRBV28 to TRBJ1-5; there is no confident call for the D gene. The source of this sequence is a woman under 40 with alopecia areata. Some clones in this sample may be carry-over from other donors' samples. Material: whole blood, obtained in connection with sensitization to the hapten diphenylcyclopropenone (DPC). CDR3 protein: CASSLWSGFQPQHF. The nucleotide sequence is TGTGCCAGCAGTTTATGGTCGGGGTTTCAGCCCCAGCATTTT.